These 14 T cell receptor beta chains share one sample of origin, sequenced in a study of blood T cell repertoires in COVID-19. Repertoires were generated with immunoSEQ multiplex PCR, while TCRdb's copy carries only in-frame clones and drops some. The profile shows about 160,000 clones, 81% of them singletons. The source material was peripheral blood. The source of these receptors is a man aged 55 to 70 with active or convalescent COVID-19.

The chain joins TRBV11-2 to TRBJ2-1; D is possibly TRBD2 (5 bases). Trimming pared 4 bases from V and 7 bases from J, leaving 20 bases between. CDR3 length equals 16 residues. Germline V lookup: CDR1 SGHAT, CDR2 FQNNGV. This chain's CDR3 is CASSSTTGSVGNEQFF. The CDR3, as DNA: TGTGCCAGCAGCTCGACAACGGGGTCTGTAGGAAATGAGCAGTTCTTC.

V and J are TRBV5-1 and TRBJ2-3; 10 bases are a match to TRBD1. The CDR3 totals 16 residues. V lost 0 bases to trimming and J lost 2 bases; unmatched junction nucleotides: 3. Germline loops: CDR1 SGHRS, CDR2 YFSETQ. DNA of the CDR3: TGCGCCAGCAGCTTGGGACAGGGGGCTAACACAGATACGCAGTATTTT. Amino acid sequence: CASSLGQGANTDTQYF.

The chain employs TRBV10-1 and TRBJ1-2, with a weak D call TRBD1 (6 bases). This CDR3 is built from 13 residues. Trimming stripped 8 bases from V and 4 bases from J, with 14 bases between. CDR1 and CDR2 from the germline V gene are WNHNN and SYGVQD (reference sequence). The CDR3 DNA sequence: TGCGCCAGCTCCGCCGGGACAACCTATGGCTACACCTTC. Translating it yields CASSAGTTYGYTF.

This clone appeared once. The chain couples TRBV3-1 (or the pseudogene TRBV3-2) to TRBJ1-4; D remains unclear. CDR1 and CDR2 from the germline V gene are LGHDT and YNNKEL (reference sequence). V lost 7 bases, J lost 1 base, and 13 bases lay in between. CDR3 length equals 15 residues. The CDR3 nucleotides are TGTGCCAGCACCCTGGGCGACCAAACTAATGAAAAACTGTTTTTT. It specifies CASTLGDQTNEKLFF.

The chain combines TRBV12-3 or TRBV12-4 with TRBJ1-1; a possible D gene is TRBD1 (5 bases). V was pared by 0 bases and J by 10 bases, with 9 bases between. The CDR3 sequence is 12 residues long. CDR3 DNA: TGTGCCAGCAGTTTAGCCAAGGGGATAGCTTTCTTT. Translating it yields CASSLAKGIAFF.

The gene calls are TRBV10-3 and TRBJ2-7; 10 bases agree with TRBD1. From germline, CDR1 is ENHRY and CDR2 SYGVKD. CDR3 length equals 14 residues. V was pared by 5 bases and J by 6 bases, with 7 bases of the junction left unmatched. The CDR3 is CAISPGGTGVEQYF. The CDR3 nucleotides are TGTGCCATCAGTCCCGGGGGGACAGGGGTCGAGCAGTACTTC.

The chain combines TRBV6-5 with TRBJ1-2, with TRBD1 identical over 8 bases. The CDR3 has 13 residues. CDR1 and CDR2 (germline): MNHEY, SVGAGI. The V gene end was trimmed by 5 bases and the J gene end by 5 bases; junction bases not matched to a gene: 4. The CDR3 loop is CASSPRTGYGYTF. Here the CDR3 DNA reads TGTGCCAGCAGTCCGAGGACAGGGTATGGCTACACCTTC.

This chain links TRBV14 with TRBJ2-2; TRBD2 matches 14 bases. The CDR3 totals 18 residues. Germline-derived CDR1 and CDR2 are SGHDN and FVKESK. Germline trimming cut 3 bases from V and 4 bases from J; bases unmatched to any gene: 7. CDR3 in amino acids: CASSQRLAGGPSTGELFF. CDR3 coding DNA: TGTGCCAGCAGCCAGCGACTAGCGGGAGGGCCCAGCACCGGGGAGCTGTTTTTT.

As for this clone: At the DNA level, this CDR3 is encoded by other sequences in the same sample as well. The V and J genes are TRBV7-9 and TRBJ2-5, with 9 positions matching TRBD1. CDR3 length equals 14 residues. The V and J ends lost 5 bases and 3 bases, in that order; junction bases with no gene match: 4. Germline values: CDR1 SEHNR, CDR2 FQNEAQ (reference sequence). CDR3 nucleotides: TGTGCCAGCAGCCCCAGGACAGGGGAAGAGACCCAGTACTTC. It codes for CASSPRTGEETQYF.

The rearrangement links TRBV29-1 to TRBJ1-1; TRBD1 aligns across 8 bases. This CDR3 has 14 amino acids. Germline trimming cut 0 bases from V and 4 bases from J; bases unmatched to any gene: 4. Germline CDR1 reads SQVTM; CDR2 reads ANQGSEA. For the CDR3, the DNA is TGCAGCGTTGAAGAAACAGGGGGGGGCACTGAAGCTTTCTTT. It is translated as CSVEETGGGTEAFF.

This clone was observed a single time. This chain links TRBV19 with TRBJ1-1; D remains unclear. CDR3 length: 12 amino acids. In germline, CDR1 is LNHDA, CDR2 SQIVND (reference sequence). The V end lost 6 bases, the J end lost 1 base, and 6 bases lay between the germline ends. The CDR3 sequence is CASSDWNTEAFF. In DNA, the CDR3 is TGTGCCAGTAGCGACTGGAACACTGAAGCTTTCTTT. The variable domain in full, with the rest retrieved from reference TRBV19 and TRBJ1-1, is DGGITQSPKYLFRKEGQNVTLSCEQNLNHDAMYWYRQDPGQGLRLIYYSQIVNDFQKGDIAEGYSVSREKKESFPLTVTSAQKNPTAFYLCASSDWNTEAFFGQGTRLTVV.

This clone was counted a few times. The chain carries TRBV4-1 and TRBJ2-1; 13 bases fit TRBD2. The CDR3 sequence is 15 residues long. V shed 2 bases and J 8 bases; nucleotides not matched to a gene: 3. Germline CDR1 is MGHRA and CDR2 is YSYEKL. The DNA for the CDR3 is TGCGCCAGCAGCCAACCCGGGACTAGCGGGGATGAGCAGTTCTTC. As protein: CASSQPGTSGDEQFF.

The genes are TRBV2 and TRBJ2-5, with D tentatively TRBD1 (6 bases). The CDR3 sequence is 15 residues long. Per germline, CDR1 SNHLY and CDR2 FYNNEI. V dropped 8 bases and J dropped 5 bases, with 21 bases sitting between them. The CDR3 is CASLYRAPREETQYF. CDR3 sequence (DNA): TGTGCCAGCCTGTACAGGGCCCCCAGGGAGGAGACCCAGTACTTC.

The chain uses TRBV7-2 and TRBJ1-2; 11 nucleotides match TRBD1. The J segment lost 4 bases and the V segment lost 6 bases, leaving 7 bases of the junction unmatched. This CDR3 is 15 amino acids long. Per germline, CDR1 SGHTA and CDR2 FQGNSA. In DNA form, the CDR3 reads TGTGCCAGCAGACTGGGGGGACAGGGGGTCTATGGCTACACCTTC. This codes for CASRLGGQGVYGYTF.